This T cell receptor beta chain came from a study of T cell responses to AZD1222 COVID-19 vaccine. To note about this clone: As yet, its antigen is unknown.

CDR1 WNHNN and CDR2 SYGVQD come from the germline V gene (reference sequence). CDR3 length: 14 amino acids. The ends lost 2 bases at V and 5 bases at J; junction bases unmatched: 1. Study results and limitations: An increase in Spike-specific TCR breadth and depth was observed after two AZD1222 doses. The sample set comprised mostly white British donors with more females, and clonal diversity was possibly underestimated. Among those given AZD1222, only five or six were seropositive at baseline.

Only in-frame clones appear in the TCRdb table, and some are missing; sequencing was by immunoSEQ multiplex PCR. Here the sample spans 130,000 to 150,000 clones, roughly 90% being singletons. The input for sequencing was peripheral blood, taken 28 days after the second AZD1222 dose. The chain uses TRBV10-1 and TRBJ2-2; 8 positions agree with TRBD2. The clonotype originates from an adult who received the AZD1222 COVID-19 vaccine. CDR3 nucleotides: TGCGCCAGCAGTGAGGCGGGGGGAACCGGGGAGCTGTTTTTT. This translates into CASSEAGGTGELFF.